Below are 14 T cell receptor beta chains sequenced from a single sample in a study of blood T cell repertoires in COVID-19. Assay used: immunoSEQ multiplex PCR; TCRdb lists only in-frame clones, some missing. The data show approximately 200,000 clones, with 80% to 90% seen just once and over 9.5% held by the top ten. Sequenced material: PBMCs or T cells enriched from blood (not recorded which). The receptors here all came from a man aged 40-50 years who had recovered from COVID-19.

The J gene is TRBJ1-5, the V gene TRBV6-5, with D unresolved. CDR3 length equals 14 residues. Germline CDR1 is MNHEY and CDR2 is SVGAGI. V lost 0 bases and J lost 6, with 9 bases in between. The CDR3 DNA sequence: TGTGCCAGCAGTTACTCGAGGGTGGGTCAGCCCCAGCATTTT. This gives the protein CASSYSRVGQPQHF.

This sequence joins TRBV6-5 and TRBJ1-2; 8 bases map to TRBD1. The CDR3 contains 13 residues. V lost 11 bases to trimming and J lost 4 bases; unmatched junction nucleotides: 9. Per the germline V gene, CDR1 is MNHEY and CDR2 is SVGAGI. The CDR3 sequence: CAGVAGGAYGYTF. CDR3 DNA: TGTGCCGGCGTAGCAGGGGGCGCCTATGGCTACACCTTC.

CDR3 residues: CASSLAPFFIRGSSYEQYF. As DNA, the CDR3 is TGTGCCAGCAGCTTAGCGCCCTTTTTCATCCGGGGGAGCTCCTACGAGCAGTACTTC. This chain connects TRBV7-2 to TRBJ2-7, with TRBD2 as a possible D gene (6 bases). V shed 0 bases and J shed 0 bases, with 21 bases lying between them. Germline V gene lookup returns CDR1 SGHTA and CDR2 FQGNSA. The CDR3 totals 19 residues.

The CDR3 protein is CASSESVGWSGVLTF. The DNA for the CDR3 is TGTGCCAGCAGTGAAAGTGTAGGTTGGAGTGGGGTCCTGACTTTC. V usage is TRBV6-1 and J usage is TRBJ2-6; D call uncertain. The V end was cut by 2 bases, the J end by 13 bases, with 18 bases between. Germline CDR1 is MNHNS and CDR2 is SASEGT. The CDR3 contains 15 residues.

The chain recombines TRBV6-5 with TRBJ2-7; TRBD1 matches 8 bases. This CDR3 is built from 13 residues. Germline V gene lookup returns CDR1 MNHEY and CDR2 SVGAGI. The V segment lost 6 bases and the J segment 7 bases; nucleotides outside the gene matches: 8. CDR3 region: CASRRQGQGEQYV. The CDR3 DNA reads as TGTGCCAGCAGGAGACAGGGGCAAGGGGAGCAGTACGTC.

This chain connects TRBV7-3 to TRBJ1-1; a weak D match, TRBD1 (5 bases). This CDR3 contains 13 residues. Trimming removed 7 bases from V and 3 bases from J, with 12 bases in between. In germline, CDR1 is SGHTA, CDR2 FQGTGA. The CDR3 loop reads CASTKGGDTEAFF. CDR3 bases: TGTGCCAGCACTAAAGGAGGGGACACTGAAGCTTTCTTT.

In this sample, this clone turned up once. The chain uses TRBV5-1 and TRBJ1-3; 9 bases match TRBD1. The germline V gene has CDR1 SGHRS and CDR2 YFSETQ. The V segment lost 3 bases and the J segment 7 bases; nucleotides outside the gene matches: 5. The CDR3 covers 14 residues. CDR3: CASSSTGGANTIYF. CDR3 sequence (DNA): TGCGCCAGCAGCTCTACAGGGGGCGCGAACACCATATATTTT.

The V and J genes are TRBV12-3 or TRBV12-4 and TRBJ2-4; D is perhaps TRBD1 (5 bases). Trimming took off 3 bases at V and 8 bases at J, with 11 bases between the two ends. This CDR3 has 13 amino acids. The CDR3 nucleotides read TGTGCCAGCAGTTTTAGGGGCGCGGACATTCAGTACTTC. It encodes CASSFRGADIQYF.

This chain joins TRBV10-3 and TRBJ2-7, with 10 nucleotides matching TRBD2. The germline gives CDR1 ENHRY, CDR2 SYGVKD. The junction had 5 bases not matched to a gene; V was cut back by 3 bases and J by 6 bases. The CDR3 has 14 amino acids. In DNA form, the CDR3 reads TGTGCCATCAGTGATACTAGCGGGATAGTCGAGCAGTACTTC. Its translation: CAISDTSGIVEQYF.

The chain couples TRBV6-5 to TRBJ2-5, with 13 bases aligning to TRBD2. With 4 bases clipped from V and 5 bases from J, the junction kept 4 bases outside the gene matches. Looked up from germline, CDR1 is MNHEY and CDR2 is SVGAGI. This CDR3 region has 15 residues. CDR3 sequence reads: CASSLLAGGWETQYF. DNA of the CDR3: TGTGCCAGCAGTTTACTAGCGGGAGGGTGGGAGACCCAGTACTTC.

The J gene is TRBJ2-7, the V gene TRBV10-3, with 8 bases aligning to TRBD2. V shed 6 bases and J 5 bases; nucleotides not matched to a gene: 12. This CDR3 is 15 amino acids long. Germline CDR1 ENHRY, CDR2 SYGVKD. The CDR3, as DNA: TGTGCCATCAGCCAAGGACTAGCTAGTCCCAACGAGCAGTACTTC. Translating it yields CAISQGLASPNEQYF.

The gene calls are TRBV30 and TRBJ1-2; D is unresolved. Trimming cost V 0 bases and J 4 bases, with 9 bases left between them. The CDR3 has 13 amino acids. The germline V gene encodes CDR1 GTSNPN and CDR2 SVGIG (reference sequence). The CDR3 nucleotides read TGTGCCTGGAGTGTCGGGGAGGCCTATGGCTACACCTTC. It specifies CAWSVGEAYGYTF.

The V and J genes are TRBV5-4 and TRBJ2-1; 8 nucleotides match TRBD2. V was pared by 0 bases and J by 7 bases, with 6 bases of the junction left unmatched. CDR3 length: 15 amino acids. From germline, CDR1 is SGHNT and CDR2 YYREEE (reference sequence). The CDR3 DNA reads as TGTGCCAGCAGCTTGGATTTTAGCGGGGTAAATGAGCAGTTCTTC. It specifies CASSLDFSGVNEQFF.

The V gene is TRBV2, the J gene TRBJ2-1; no reliable D call. Germline-derived CDR1 and CDR2 are SNHLY and FYNNEI. There are 14 residues in the CDR3. V dropped 0 bases and J dropped 10 bases, with 13 bases sitting between them. DNA of the CDR3: TGTGCCAGCAGTGAAGCGCTTGGCGTCAGGGAGCAGTTCTTC. Its protein is CASSEALGVREQFF.